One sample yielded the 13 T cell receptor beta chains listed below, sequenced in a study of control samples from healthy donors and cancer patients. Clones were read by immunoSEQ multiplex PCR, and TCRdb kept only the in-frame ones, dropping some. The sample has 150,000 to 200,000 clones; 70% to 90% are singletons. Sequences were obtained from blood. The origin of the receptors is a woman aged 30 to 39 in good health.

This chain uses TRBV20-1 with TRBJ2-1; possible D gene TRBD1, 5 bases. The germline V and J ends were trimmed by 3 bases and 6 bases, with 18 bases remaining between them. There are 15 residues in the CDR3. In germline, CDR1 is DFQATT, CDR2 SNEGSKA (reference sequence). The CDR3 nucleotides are TGCAGTGCTAGTAACCGCCAGGGTGCTTCCAATGAGCAGTTCTTC. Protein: CSASNRQGASNEQFF.

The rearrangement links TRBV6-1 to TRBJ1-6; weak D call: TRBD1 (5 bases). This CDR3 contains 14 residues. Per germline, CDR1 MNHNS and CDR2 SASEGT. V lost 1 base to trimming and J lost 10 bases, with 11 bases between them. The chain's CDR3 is CASSEGGGYSPLHF. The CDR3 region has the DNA TGTGCCAGCAGTGAAGGCGGGGGGTACTCACCCCTCCACTTT.

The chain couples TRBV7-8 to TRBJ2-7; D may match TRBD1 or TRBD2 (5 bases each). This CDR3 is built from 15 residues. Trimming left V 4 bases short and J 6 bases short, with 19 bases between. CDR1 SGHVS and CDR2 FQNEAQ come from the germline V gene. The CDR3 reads CASSWRTGTLGEQYV. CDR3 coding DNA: TGTGCCAGCAGCTGGAGAACCGGGACCCTTGGCGAGCAGTACGTC.

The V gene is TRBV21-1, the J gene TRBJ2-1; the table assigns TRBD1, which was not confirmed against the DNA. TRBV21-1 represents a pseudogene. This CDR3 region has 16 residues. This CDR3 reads CASRKSSGKYYNEQFF. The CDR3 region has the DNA TGTGCCAGCAGAAAAAGCTCAGGGAAATATTACAATGAGCAGTTCTTC.

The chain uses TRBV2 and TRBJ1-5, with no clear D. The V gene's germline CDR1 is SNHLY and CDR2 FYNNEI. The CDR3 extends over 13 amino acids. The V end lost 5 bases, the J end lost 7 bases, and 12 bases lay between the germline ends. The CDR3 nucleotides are TGTGCCAGCAGTCCTCGTGGTTTACAGCCCCAGCATTTT. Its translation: CASSPRGLQPQHF.

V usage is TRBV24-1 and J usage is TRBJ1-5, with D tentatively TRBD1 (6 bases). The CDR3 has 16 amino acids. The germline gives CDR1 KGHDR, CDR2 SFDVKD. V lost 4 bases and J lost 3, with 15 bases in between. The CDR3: CATSDHARGDNQPQHF. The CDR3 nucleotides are TGTGCCACCAGTGACCACGCCAGGGGTGACAATCAGCCCCAGCATTTT.

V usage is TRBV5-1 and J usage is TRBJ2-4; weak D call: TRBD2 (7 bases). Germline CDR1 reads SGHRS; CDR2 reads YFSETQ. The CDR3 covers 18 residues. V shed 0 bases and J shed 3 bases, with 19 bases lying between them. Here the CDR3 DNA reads TGCGCCAGCAGCTTGGATGGCGGGGGCCCCGGGCGCAAAAACATTCAGTACTTC. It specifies CASSLDGGGPGRKNIQYF.

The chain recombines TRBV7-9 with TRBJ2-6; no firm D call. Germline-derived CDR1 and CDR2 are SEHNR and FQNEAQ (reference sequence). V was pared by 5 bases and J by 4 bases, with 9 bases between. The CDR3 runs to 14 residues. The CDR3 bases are TGTGCCAGCAGCCTCGTCGTCGGGGCCAACGTCCTGACTTTC. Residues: CASSLVVGANVLTF.

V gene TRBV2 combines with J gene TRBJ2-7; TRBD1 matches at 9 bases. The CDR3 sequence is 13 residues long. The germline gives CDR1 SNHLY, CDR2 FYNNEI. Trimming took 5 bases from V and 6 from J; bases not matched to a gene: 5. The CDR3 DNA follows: TGTGCCAGCAGTAGGGACAGGGAGAGCGAGCAGTACTTC. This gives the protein CASSRDRESEQYF.

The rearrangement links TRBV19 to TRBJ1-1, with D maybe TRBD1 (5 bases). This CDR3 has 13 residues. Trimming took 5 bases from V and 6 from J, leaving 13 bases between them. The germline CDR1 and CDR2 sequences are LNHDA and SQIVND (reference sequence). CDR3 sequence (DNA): TGTGCCAGTAGTTGGGGGAATGGGGCTGAAGCTTTCTTT. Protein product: CASSWGNGAEAFF.

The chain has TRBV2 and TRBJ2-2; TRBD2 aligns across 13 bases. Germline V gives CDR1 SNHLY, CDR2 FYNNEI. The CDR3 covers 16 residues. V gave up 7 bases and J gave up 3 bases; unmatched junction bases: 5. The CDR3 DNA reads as TGTGCCAGCACCCGGACTAGCGGGAGTGACACCGGGGAGCTGTTTTTT. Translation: CASTRTSGSDTGELFF.

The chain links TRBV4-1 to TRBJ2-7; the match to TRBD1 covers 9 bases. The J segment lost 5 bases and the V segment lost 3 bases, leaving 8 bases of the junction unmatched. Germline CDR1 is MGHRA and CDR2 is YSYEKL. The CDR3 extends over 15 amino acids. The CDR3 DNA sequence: TGCGCCAGCAGCCACCGCGGGACAGGGAACGACGAGCAGTACTTC. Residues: CASSHRGTGNDEQYF.

The CDR3 DNA is TGTGCCAGCAGCCGTGACGGGACACTCCTCTCCTACGAGCAGTACTTC. The encoded protein is CASSRDGTLLSYEQYF. The V call is TRBV7-9, the J call TRBJ2-7, with a weak D call TRBD1 (6 bases). Between the trimmed V and J ends, which lost 5 bases and 0 bases, there was a span of 17 bases. The CDR3 runs 16 residues. Germline values: CDR1 SEHNR, CDR2 FQNEAQ (reference sequence).